A selection of T cell receptor beta chains follows, all from one sample in a study of blood T cells in healthy people across ages. TCRdb re-analysed the 5' RACE reads in MiXCR, keeping a single row per CDR3 protein. The sample carries approximately 800,000 distinct CDR3 sequences, roughly 25% recorded once. These data were also filed under a second study, of T cells of mothers and their children.

The sample was blood. The source is a boy between 10 and 17 years old in good health. CDR3s include the opening cysteine and the closing phenylalanine or tryptophan. The D gene is left open where the match is weak. Clone size is not always given. Where it is, it says once, few, many or a class for expanded clones.

v_call,j_call,clone_size,d_call,cdr3_nt,cdr3_aa
TRBV10-3,TRBJ1-2,-,-,TGTGCCAGCTCCTCGGACATAACAGGCTACTATGGCTATACCTTC,CASSSDITGYYGYTF
TRBV5-1,TRBJ2-7,-,TRBD1,TGCGCCAGCAGCACAACTCCTACCGGGACAGGGGGCGGCGAGCAGTACTTC,CASSTTPTGTGGGEQYF
TRBV5-1,TRBJ2-7,-,TRBD1,TGCGCCAGCAGCTCAATGACAGGGGGGATCGACGAGCAGTACTTC,CASSSMTGGIDEQYF
TRBV6-5,TRBJ1-4,-,-,TGTGCCAGCAGAGGGACACCAGGAAGGGAAAAACTGTTTTTT,CASRGTPGREKLFF
TRBV30,TRBJ2-5,few,TRBD1,TGTGCCTGGAGTACTGGAGACAGGGGGCAGGCCCAGTACTTC,CAWSTGDRGQAQYF
TRBV2,TRBJ2-7,few,TRBD1,TGTGCCAGCGATCGGGGGTGGCAGGGGGCCGCCGAGCAGTACTTC,CASDRGWQGAAEQYF
TRBV20-1,TRBJ2-5,few,-,TGCAGTGCTAGGCGTAGATCGGGCCAGGAGACCCAGTACTTC,CSARRRSGQETQYF
TRBV9,TRBJ2-5,few,TRBD2,TGTGCCAGCAGCGGGAACCCGGGACTAGCGGGGAAAGAGACCCAGTACTTC,CASSGNPGLAGKETQYF
TRBV12-3/TRBV12-4,TRBJ1-2,few,-,TGTGCCAGCAGTTCCCAGGGCGCCATGAGCTACACCTTC,CASSSQGAMSYTF
TRBV6-1,TRBJ2-4,-,-,TGTGCCAGCAGTGTTAGGGGGGTAGCCAAAAACATTCAGTACTTC,CASSVRGVAKNIQYF
TRBV6-5,TRBJ2-2,-,-,TGTGCCAGCAGTTACTTCCGACAGGGAGGGAGCGGGGAGCTGTTTTTT,CASSYFRQGGSGELFF
TRBV5-1,TRBJ1-5,-,TRBD1,TGCGCCAGCAGCTTGACTACAGGGGTTAATCAGCCCCAGCATTTT,CASSLTTGVNQPQHF
TRBV27,TRBJ2-1,-,-,TGTGCCAGCAGTTTATCGAGCGGAATCAATGAGCAGTTCTTC,CASSLSSGINEQFF
TRBV7-7,TRBJ2-7,-,TRBD2,TGTGCCAGCAGCGTTACTAGCGGTTCCTACGAGCAGTACTTC,CASSVTSGSYEQYF
TRBV12-3/TRBV12-4,TRBJ1-2,few,-,TGTGCCAGCAGTTTAGGACAGGCCAGATCCGGTTTTGGCTACACCTTC,CASSLGQARSGFGYTF
TRBV12-3/TRBV12-4,TRBJ2-7,-,TRBD1,TGTGCCAGCAGGAGGGACAGGAACTACGAGCAGTACTTC,CASRRDRNYEQYF
TRBV6-5,TRBJ2-7,-,-,TGTGCCAGCAAGAGGCAAGGGTGGGAGCAGTACTTC,CASKRQGWEQYF